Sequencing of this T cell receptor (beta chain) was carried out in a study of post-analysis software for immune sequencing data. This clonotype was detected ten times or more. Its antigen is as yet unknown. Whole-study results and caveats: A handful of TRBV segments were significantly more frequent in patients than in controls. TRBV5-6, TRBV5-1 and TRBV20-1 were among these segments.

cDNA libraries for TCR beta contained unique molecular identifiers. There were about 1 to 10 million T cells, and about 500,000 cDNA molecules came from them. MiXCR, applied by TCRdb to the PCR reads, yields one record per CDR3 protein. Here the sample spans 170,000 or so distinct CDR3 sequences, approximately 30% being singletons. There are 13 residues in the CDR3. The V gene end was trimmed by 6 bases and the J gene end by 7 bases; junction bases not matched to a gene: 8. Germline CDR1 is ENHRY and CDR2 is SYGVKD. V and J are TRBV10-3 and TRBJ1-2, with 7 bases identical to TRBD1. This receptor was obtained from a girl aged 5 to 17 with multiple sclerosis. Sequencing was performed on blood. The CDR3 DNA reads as TGTGCCATCAGCGGGGGGACAGAGAGTGGCTACACCTTC. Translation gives CAISGGTESGYTF.